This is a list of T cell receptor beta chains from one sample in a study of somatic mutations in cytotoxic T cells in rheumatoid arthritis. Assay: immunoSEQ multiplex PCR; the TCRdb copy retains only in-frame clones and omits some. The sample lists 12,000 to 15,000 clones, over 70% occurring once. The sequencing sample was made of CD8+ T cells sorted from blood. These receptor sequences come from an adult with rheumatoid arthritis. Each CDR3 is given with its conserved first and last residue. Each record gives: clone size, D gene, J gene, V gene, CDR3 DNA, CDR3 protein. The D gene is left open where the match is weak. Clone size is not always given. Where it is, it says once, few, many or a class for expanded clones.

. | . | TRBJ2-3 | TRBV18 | TGTGCCAGCTCACCACCTGGGGCAGTAACGCAGTATTTT | CASSPPGAVTQYF
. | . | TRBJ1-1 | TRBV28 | TGTGCCAGCAGCTTAGGGACGAAAGCGAACACTGAAGCTTTCTTT | CASSLGTKANTEAFF
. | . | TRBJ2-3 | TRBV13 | TGTGCCAGCAGCTTAGGGCCGACAGGAAGCACAGATACGCAGTATTTT | CASSLGPTGSTDTQYF
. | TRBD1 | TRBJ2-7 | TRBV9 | TGTGCCAGCAGCGGCAACCCCGGGACAGACTACTACGAGCAGTACTTC | CASSGNPGTDYYEQYF
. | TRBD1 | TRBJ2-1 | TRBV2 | TGTGCAATAGAGGGACAGGGAAGCTCCTACAATGAGCAGTTCTTC | CAIEGQGSSYNEQFF
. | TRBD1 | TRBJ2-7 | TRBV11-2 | TGTGCCAGCAGCTACATGCGACAGGGGGCTTACGAGCAGTACTTC | CASSYMRQGAYEQYF
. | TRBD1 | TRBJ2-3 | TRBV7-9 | TGTGCCAGCAGCGCCCCGGAGGACAGGGAGGCAGATACGCAGTATTTT | CASSAPEDREADTQYF
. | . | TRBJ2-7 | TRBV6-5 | TGTGCCAGCAGTTACCAGCAGGAGGGTTACGAGCAGTACTTC | CASSYQQEGYEQYF
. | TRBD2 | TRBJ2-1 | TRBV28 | TGTGCCAGCAGCAACCCGCGGAGCGGGAGAGATAATGAGCAGTTCTTC | CASSNPRSGRDNEQFF
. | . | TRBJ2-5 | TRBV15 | TGTGCCACCAGCGTTCGCCCCCGGAGAGGAGAGACCCAGTACTTC | CATSVRPRRGETQYF
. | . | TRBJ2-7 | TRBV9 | TGTGCCAGCAGCGATCGACAGGACGCCTACGAGCAGTACTTC | CASSDRQDAYEQYF
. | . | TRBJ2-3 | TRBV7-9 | TGTGCCAGCAGCTTACCAGGGGGGAGCACAGATACGCAGTATTTT | CASSLPGGSTDTQYF
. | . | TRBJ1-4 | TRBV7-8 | TGTGCCAGCAGCTTAGATGGTGAAAAACTGTTTTTT | CASSLDGEKLFF
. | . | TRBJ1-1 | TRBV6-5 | TGTGCCAGCAGTTCCCCGGACGCGTTGAACACTGAAGCTTTCTTT | CASSSPDALNTEAFF
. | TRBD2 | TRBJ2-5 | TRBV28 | TGTGCCAGCAGTCCGAGACTAGCGGGAGAGGTTGGAGAGACCCAGTACTTC | CASSPRLAGEVGETQYF
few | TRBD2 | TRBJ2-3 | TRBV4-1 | TGCGCCAGCAGCCATCGGACTAGCGGGGTGGCAGATACGCAGTATTTT | CASSHRTSGVADTQYF
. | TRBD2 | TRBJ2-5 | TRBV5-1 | TGCGCCAGCAGCCTCCTAGGGGGTAGCGGGGACCAAGAGACCCAGTACTTC | CASSLLGGSGDQETQYF
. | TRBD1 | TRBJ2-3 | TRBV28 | TGTGCCAGCAGTTTATTCCCGACCGGGACAGGGGGTGTAGATACGCAGTATTTT | CASSLFPTGTGGVDTQYF
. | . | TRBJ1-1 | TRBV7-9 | TGTGCCAGCGGGGGGGGAACTGAAGCTTTCTTT | CASGGGTEAFF
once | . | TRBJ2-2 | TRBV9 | TGTGCCAGCAGCGGCAGGGGCCAAGAAAAATACACCGGGGAGCTGTTTTTT | CASSGRGQEKYTGELFF
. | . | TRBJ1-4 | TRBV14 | TGTGCCAGCAGCCAAACGACAGGTCTAGATGAAAAACTGTTTTTT | CASSQTTGLDEKLFF
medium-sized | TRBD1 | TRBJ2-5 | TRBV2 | TGTGCCAGCAGTCTGGACAGGGAGACCCAGTACTTC | CASSLDRETQYF
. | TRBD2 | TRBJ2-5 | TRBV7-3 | TGTGCCAGCTCTATGACCGGGACTAGCGGGAGTTTAGGAGAGACCCAGTACTTC | CASSMTGTSGSLGETQYF
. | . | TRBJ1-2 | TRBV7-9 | TGTGCCAGCAGCTTAGGCTCGGGGGGGTATGGCTACACCTTC | CASSLGSGGYGYTF
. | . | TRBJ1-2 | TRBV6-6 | TGTGCCAGCAGTTACTCGAGAGGCTACACCTTC | CASSYSRGYTF
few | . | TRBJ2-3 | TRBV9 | TGTGCCAGCAGCGCGACTAGTCGGACGCAGTATTTT | CASSATSRTQYF